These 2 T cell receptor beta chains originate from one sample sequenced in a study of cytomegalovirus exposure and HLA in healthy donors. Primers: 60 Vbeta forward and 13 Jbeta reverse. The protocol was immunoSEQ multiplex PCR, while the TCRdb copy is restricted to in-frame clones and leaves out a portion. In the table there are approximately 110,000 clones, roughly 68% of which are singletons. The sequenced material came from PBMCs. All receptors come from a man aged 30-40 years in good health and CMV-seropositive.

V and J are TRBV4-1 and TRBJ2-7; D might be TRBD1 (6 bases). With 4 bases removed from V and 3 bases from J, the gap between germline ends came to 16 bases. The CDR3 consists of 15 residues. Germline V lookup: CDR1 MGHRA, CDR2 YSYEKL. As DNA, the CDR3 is TGCGCCAGCAGCCCTGGCGAAGGGACATACTACGAGCAGTACTTC. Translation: CASSPGEGTYYEQYF.

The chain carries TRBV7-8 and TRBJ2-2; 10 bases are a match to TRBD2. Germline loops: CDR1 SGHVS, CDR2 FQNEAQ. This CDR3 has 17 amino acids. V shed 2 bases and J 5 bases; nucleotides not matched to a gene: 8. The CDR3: CASSLSSGGARTGELFF. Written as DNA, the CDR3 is TGTGCCAGCAGCTTATCTAGCGGGGGCGCCAGGACCGGGGAGCTGTTTTTT.